Listed here are 8 T cell receptor beta chains from one sample, sequenced in a study of Ad26.COV2.S vaccination and SARS-CoV-2 variants. Sequencing used immunoSEQ multiplex PCR; TCRdb keeps in-frame clones, though not all of them. The sample holds about 320,000 clones, more than 70% seen once. Treatment described: roughly 20 received Ad26.COV2.S at low or high dose, single or two shots; several received placebo; per-sample allocation not given. The samples were gathered on day 63 after the first injection of vaccine or placebo. The material was peripheral blood, obtained in a trial of Ad26.COV2.S vaccine versus placebo. Receptor source: a person between 18 and 65 years old who received the Ad26.COV2.S COVID-19 vaccine or a placebo.

This clone was picked up a small number of times. This chain uses TRBV21-1 with TRBJ1-1; the tabulated D call, TRBD1, remains unverified against the DNA. TRBV21-1 is a listed pseudogene. The CDR3 consists of 14 residues. The CDR3 region has the DNA TGTGCCAGCAGGACAGTTTTTAGGAACACTGAAGCTTTCTTT. Amino acids: CASRTVFRNTEAFF.

This chain uses TRBV20-1 with TRBJ2-5, with D perhaps TRBD1 or TRBD2 (5 bases each). The CDR3 length is 11 residues. Germline V lookup: CDR1 DFQATT, CDR2 SNEGSKA (reference sequence). V lost 5 bases and J lost 3, with 7 bases in between. This CDR3 is CSALGEETQYF. The CDR3 DNA sequence: TGCAGTGCTCTGGGGGAAGAGACCCAGTACTTC.

This CDR3 is CASSLVFSADDTIYF. CDR3 DNA: TGTGCCAGCAGCTTAGTGTTCTCGGCGGACGACACCATATATTTT. The rearrangement links TRBV7-9 to TRBJ1-3; D is unclear. This CDR3 has 15 amino acids. V was trimmed by 1 base and J by 8 bases, leaving 15 bases between them. The germline V gene has CDR1 SEHNR and CDR2 FQNEAQ (reference sequence).

The rearrangement uses TRBV28 and TRBJ1-4; the D gene is possibly TRBD1 (5 bases). Per the germline V gene, CDR1 is MDHEN and CDR2 is SYDVKM. This CDR3 has 14 amino acids. Trimming stripped 6 bases from V and 8 bases from J, with 16 bases between. CDR3 nucleotide sequence: TGTGCCAGCAGACTGAGACAGACAGCAGAAAAACTGTTTTTT. Its protein is CASRLRQTAEKLFF.

The chain combines TRBV18 with TRBJ2-5; 10 positions match TRBD2. Losses at the gene ends were 3 bases for V and 2 bases for J; bases not matched to a gene: 6. This CDR3 contains 16 residues. Germline V gives CDR1 KGHSH, CDR2 LQKENI. CDR3 sequence (DNA): TGTGCCAGCTCACCCAGGGCTAGCGGGGGACAAGAGACCCAGTACTTC. It translates to CASSPRASGGQETQYF. The full variable domain, with the rest looked up from reference TRBV18 and TRBJ2-5, is NAGVMQNPRHLVRRRGQEARLRCSPMKGHSHVYWYRQLPEEGLKFMVYLQKENIIDESGMPKERFSAEFPKEGPSILRIQQVVRGDSAAYFCASSPRASGGQETQYFGPGTRLLVL.

The gene calls are TRBV4-3 and TRBJ1-1; D is undetermined. The V and J ends lost 1 base and 1 base respectively, with 13 bases between them. The CDR3 length is 16 residues. Germline V lookup: CDR1 LGHNA, CDR2 YSLEER. CDR3 amino acids: CASSQAFSGGNTEAFF. The CDR3, as DNA: TGCGCCAGCAGCCAAGCATTTTCGGGAGGGAACACTGAAGCTTTCTTT.

This clone was counted between two and nine times. The chain joins TRBV7-3 to TRBJ2-7; D is tentatively TRBD1 or TRBD2 (5 bases each). The V end was cut by 5 bases, the J end by 3 bases, with 14 bases between. The CDR3 contains 14 residues. Germline V CDR1 and CDR2: SGHTA, FQGTGA. The CDR3 region has the DNA TGTGCCAGCAGCCCCTCCGGGGACCGCTACGAGCAGTACTTC. It specifies CASSPSGDRYEQYF.

The chain is built from TRBV20-1 and TRBJ1-4, with a possible D match to TRBD1 (5 bases). The CDR3 has 11 residues. V dropped 4 bases and J dropped 10 bases, with 10 bases sitting between them. Germline assignment: CDR1 DFQATT and CDR2 SNEGSKA (reference sequence). The CDR3 coding sequence is TGCAGTGCTACCAGGGATCCAAAACTGTTTTTT. This encodes CSATRDPKLFF.